Only a few counts were recorded for the clone carrying this T cell receptor beta chain. This specimen comes from a study of CD8 T cell repertoires and HIV-1 epitope variants. Study-level background: Each of Twenty-five Gag and Nef epitope peptides stimulated a separate culture.

This CDR3 spans 14 amino acids. CDR1 and CDR2 (germline): GTSNPN, SVGIG (reference sequence). Trimming left V 5 bases short and J 5 bases short, with 19 bases between. Some clones are missing from TCRdb's copy, which holds only in-frame ones; the method was immunoSEQ multiplex PCR. The sample carries about 95,000 clones, roughly 81% recorded once. The V and J genes are TRBV30 and TRBJ2-7; D perhaps matches TRBD2 (6 bases). This receptor was identified in a male donor with HIV. The sequenced material came from uncultured baseline CD8+ T cells from peripheral blood mononuclear cells (PBMCs). The CDR3 region has the DNA TGTGCCTGGGGCCGGATAGCGACTAGGGACGAGCAGTACTTC. Translated, it gives CAWGRIATRDEQYF.